The sequence of this TCR beta chain was determined in a study of blood T cell repertoires in COVID-19. Germline lookup yields CDR1 SGHDT and CDR2 YYEEEE. V lost 3 bases to trimming and J lost 4 bases, with 14 bases between them. The CDR3 sequence is 16 residues long. Original processing notes: For nucleated cells, counts were estimated from reference gene primer amplification. Produced via immunoSEQ multiplex PCR; TCRdb's table is partial and in-frame only. The V and J calls and the clone size are those of that table, but D and trimming were determined from the DNA. Here the sample spans about 300,000 clones, approximately 86% being singletons.

Sequenced sample: peripheral blood. The V and J genes are TRBV5-6 and TRBJ1-6, with a weak D call TRBD1 (5 bases). The receptor was derived from a man younger than 35 with active or convalescent COVID-19. CDR3: CASSWAGRPYNSPLHF. CDR3 nucleotide sequence: TGTGCCAGCAGCTGGGCAGGGAGGCCATATAATTCACCCCTCCACTTT.